A single sample gave rise to the 29 T cell receptor beta chains below, sequenced in a study of T cell responses to AZD1222 COVID-19 vaccine. Clones were read by immunoSEQ multiplex PCR, and TCRdb kept only the in-frame ones, dropping some. Here the sample spans over 150,000 clones, 90% being singletons. The source material was peripheral blood, sampled on day 0 of AZD1222 vaccination. These TCRs come from an adult in good health.

This sequence joins TRBV5-1 and TRBJ2-7, with 9 bases identical to TRBD1. The J segment lost 5 bases and the V segment lost 2 bases, leaving 8 bases of the junction unmatched. This CDR3 region has 15 residues. The germline V gene encodes CDR1 SGHRS and CDR2 YFSETQ. The CDR3 DNA sequence: TGCGCCAGCAGCTTATTGGGGACAGGGCTCGACGAGCAGTACTTC. It encodes CASSLLGTGLDEQYF.

The V gene is TRBV5-4, the J gene TRBJ1-2; 7 nucleotides align to TRBD1. Germline-derived CDR1 and CDR2 are SGHNT and YYREEE (reference sequence). Unmatched junction bases numbered 12, after V lost 4 bases and J lost 6 bases. CDR3 size: 15 residues. The CDR3 protein is CASSIDRDGWDGYTF. The CDR3 DNA reads as TGTGCCAGCAGCATTGACAGGGACGGCTGGGATGGCTACACCTTC.

The chain is built from TRBV5-1 and TRBJ2-3; unclear D gene. CDR3 length: 15 residues. Germline V CDR1 and CDR2: SGHRS, YFSETQ. Deletions cut 2 bases from V and 1 base from J, with 11 bases between. The CDR3 DNA sequence: TGCGCCAGCAGCTTCTCAGAACGGGGCACAGATACGCAGTATTTT. It yields the protein CASSFSERGTDTQYF.

The chain uses TRBV3-1 (or the pseudogene TRBV3-2) and TRBJ2-4, with D uncertain. V lost 1 base to trimming and J lost 0 bases, with 16 bases between them. The CDR3 spans 18 residues. CDR1 is LGHDT and CDR2 is YNNKEL in the germline V gene (reference sequence). The CDR3: CASSQVFADPIAKNIQYF. In nucleotides, the CDR3 is TGTGCCAGCAGCCAAGTCTTTGCGGATCCGATAGCCAAAAACATTCAGTACTTC.

The chain carries TRBV20-1 and TRBJ2-7; maybe TRBD1 (5 bases). Germline V lookup: CDR1 DFQATT, CDR2 SNEGSKA (reference sequence). This CDR3 has 11 amino acids. V lost 1 base, J lost 4 bases, and 5 bases lay in between. The CDR3 sequence is CSARAGYEQYF. The CDR3 coding sequence is TGCAGTGCTAGAGCAGGGTACGAGCAGTACTTC.

The V and J genes are TRBV24-1 and TRBJ2-1; 9 bases line up with TRBD1. Germline lookup yields CDR1 KGHDR and CDR2 SFDVKD. V was pared by 4 bases and J by 3 bases, with 6 bases of the junction left unmatched. The CDR3 is 16 amino acids. For the CDR3, the DNA is TGTGCCACCAGTGAGAAAGGACAGGGGTACTACAATGAGCAGTTCTTC. As protein: CATSEKGQGYYNEQFF.

This clone was recorded once. V and J are TRBV5-1 and TRBJ1-6, with D perhaps TRBD1 (5 bases). From germline, CDR1 is SGHRS and CDR2 YFSETQ. The CDR3 is 14 amino acids. V lost 1 base and J lost 13, with 15 bases in between. CDR3 region: CASSLLTESSPLHF. In DNA form, the CDR3 reads TGCGCCAGCAGCTTGTTGACAGAGAGCTCGCCCCTCCACTTT.

The chain joins TRBV10-2 to TRBJ1-6, with no clear D. V lost 8 bases to trimming and J lost 5 bases, with 10 bases between them. This CDR3 contains 13 residues. The germline CDR1 and CDR2 sequences are WSHSY and SAAADI. The CDR3 nucleotides read TGCGCCAGCCAGAGACTGGATAATTCACCCCTCCACTTT. It is translated as CASQRLDNSPLHF.

The chain recombines TRBV2 with TRBJ1-2; D not resolved. The CDR3 spans 14 residues. Germline V gives CDR1 SNHLY, CDR2 FYNNEI. Trimming took off 2 bases at V and 8 bases at J, with 15 bases between the two ends. The CDR3: CASSEIGRVLGYTF. The CDR3 bases are TGTGCCAGCAGTGAAATCGGGCGGGTTCTGGGCTACACCTTC.

The rearrangement joins TRBV27 to TRBJ2-7; 10 bases match TRBD1. Losses at the gene ends were 5 bases for V and 3 bases for J; bases not matched to a gene: 4. The CDR3 sequence is 14 residues long. The germline V gene has CDR1 MNHEY and CDR2 SMNVEV (reference sequence). The CDR3 DNA reads TGTGCCAGCAGTAGGGACAGGGGCTACTACGAGCAGTACTTC. This sequence encodes CASSRDRGYYEQYF.

The chain is built from TRBV7-9 and TRBJ1-4; D is perhaps TRBD1 (6 bases). V was cut by 8 bases and J by 5 bases, with 12 bases left in between. In germline, CDR1 is SEHNR, CDR2 FQNEAQ (reference sequence). The CDR3 runs to 13 residues. The CDR3 coding sequence is TGTGCCAGCCGGACAGCTGAAAATGAAAAACTGTTTTTT. Amino acid sequence: CASRTAENEKLFF. The complete variable domain, with remaining parts taken from reference TRBV7-9 and TRBJ1-4, reads DTGVSQNPRHKITKRGQNVTFRCDPISEHNRLYWYRQTLGQGPEFLTYFQNEAQLEKSRLLSDRFSAERPKGSFSTLEIQRTEQGDSAMYLCASRTAENEKLFFGSGTQLSVL.

The chain carries TRBV2 and TRBJ1-4; 9 bases map to TRBD1. With V trimmed by 11 bases and J by 8 bases, 6 bases remained unmatched. CDR3 size: 12 residues. Germline V CDR1 and CDR2: SNHLY, FYNNEI. The CDR3 sequence is CAGRTGEEKLFF. CDR3 nucleotide sequence: TGTGCCGGAAGGACAGGGGAGGAAAAACTGTTTTTT.

This chain links TRBV24-1 with TRBJ1-5, with 9 positions matching TRBD1. The germline V gene encodes CDR1 KGHDR and CDR2 SFDVKD. The CDR3 is made up of 14 amino acids. Trimming at V came to 7 bases and at J to 3 bases, leaving 3 bases not matched to a gene. The chain's CDR3 is CATRGTGYNQPQHF. In nucleotides, the CDR3 is TGTGCCACCAGGGGGACAGGGTACAATCAGCCCCAGCATTTT.

To note about this clone: Mismatch with germline at one junction end may stem from a read error. This rearrangement joins TRBV7-7 to TRBJ2-5, with D perhaps assigned TRBD1 or TRBD2 (6 bases each). Germline values: CDR1 SSHAT, CDR2 FNYEAQ (reference sequence). There are 19 residues in the CDR3. CDR3 bases: TGTGCTAGCAGCTTAGATATTCCCGGGGGCAACTTTTTATTAGAGACCCAGTACTTC. This codes for CASSLDIPGGNFLLETQYF.

The V gene is TRBV18, the J gene TRBJ1-1; the D gene is possibly TRBD1 (6 bases). Germline CDR1 is KGHSH and CDR2 is LQKENI. V was shortened by 3 bases and J by 4 bases, with 15 bases between the two germline ends. This CDR3 comprises 15 residues. DNA for the CDR3: TGTGCCAGCTCACCTATAGGGGGGTTCGGCACTGAAGCTTTCTTT. It yields the protein CASSPIGGFGTEAFF.

The genes are TRBV7-9 and TRBJ1-3; unclear D gene. Trimming removed 2 bases from V and 0 bases from J, with 14 bases in between. This CDR3 is built from 17 residues. From germline, CDR1 is SEHNR and CDR2 FQNEAQ (reference sequence). The CDR3 DNA follows: TGTGCCAGCAGCTTACCCGGACGAGCCACCTCTGGAAACACCATATATTTT. It is translated as CASSLPGRATSGNTIYF.

The chain couples TRBV7-2 to TRBJ2-3; D remains unclear. V lost 1 base and J lost 2, with 10 bases in between. CDR1 and CDR2 from the germline V gene are SGHTA and FQGNSA. The length of the CDR3 is 15 residues. The DNA for the CDR3 is TGTGCCAGCAGCTTAGTGGTGCGGTTCACAGATACGCAGTATTTT. This encodes CASSLVVRFTDTQYF. The full variable domain, with the rest looked up from reference TRBV7-2 and TRBJ2-3, is GAGVSQSPSNKVTEKGKDVELRCDPISGHTALYWYRQSLGQGLEFLIYFQGNSAPDKSGLPSDRFSAERTGGSVSTLTIQRTQQEDSAVYLCASSLVVRFTDTQYFGPGTRLTVL.

The table lists this clone with a few counts. The chain joins TRBV28 to TRBJ1-1; 8 bases line up with TRBD1. From germline, CDR1 is MDHEN and CDR2 SYDVKM. CDR3 length: 15 amino acids. The trim removed 2 bases at V and 3 bases at J, leaving 5 bases unmatched. This CDR3 is CASSLADREYTEAFF. The CDR3 DNA follows: TGTGCCAGCAGTTTAGCGGACAGGGAATACACTGAAGCTTTCTTT.

The rearrangement joins TRBV9 to TRBJ2-1, with D perhaps TRBD2 (6 bases). The ends were cut back, 4 bases at V and 6 bases at J, with 23 bases in the middle. Germline V gives CDR1 SGDLS, CDR2 YYNGEE. The CDR3 is 17 amino acids. CDR3 coding DNA: TGTGCCAGCAGCCCCCGCGAGGCGGGGACCTCCGGCAATGAGCAGTTCTTC. Protein product: CASSPREAGTSGNEQFF.

The V call is TRBV2, the J call TRBJ2-2; the match to TRBD1 covers 9 bases. Germline lookup yields CDR1 SNHLY and CDR2 FYNNEI. The ends lost 1 base at V and 9 bases at J; junction bases unmatched: 6. The CDR3 extends over 15 amino acids. The CDR3 DNA reads as TGTGCCAGCAGTGAAGACAGGGGGCCTCTCCGGGAGCTGTTTTTT. This sequence encodes CASSEDRGPLRELFF. The full variable domain, in which reference TRBV2 and TRBJ2-2 provide the parts outside the CDR3, is EPEVTQTPSHQVTQMGQEVILRCVPISNHLYFYWYRQILGQKVEFLVSFYNNEISEKSEIFDDQFSVERPDGSNFTLKIRSTKLEDSAMYFCASSEDRGPLRELFFGEGSRLTVL.

The chain has TRBV11-2 and TRBJ2-3, with TRBD2 identical over 10 bases. Germline V gene data show CDR1 as SGHAT and CDR2 as FQNNGV. The CDR3 is 16 amino acids. V lost 5 bases, J lost 2 bases, and 7 bases stayed unmatched. The CDR3 spells CASSPIAGGYTDTQYF. DNA of the CDR3: TGTGCCAGCAGCCCCATAGCGGGGGGCTACACAGATACGCAGTATTTT. Together with reference TRBV11-2 and TRBJ2-3, the CDR3 gives the full variable domain: EAGVAQSPRYKIIEKRQSVAFWCNPISGHATLYWYQQILGQGPKLLIQFQNNGVVDDSQLPKDRFSAERLKGVDSTLKIQPAKLEDSAVYLCASSPIAGGYTDTQYFGPGTRLTVL.

The genes are TRBV4-3 and TRBJ2-7, with D unclear. CDR3 length equals 14 residues. The V end lost 9 bases, the J end lost 3 bases, and 18 bases lay between the germline ends. Per the germline V gene, CDR1 is LGHNA and CDR2 is YSLEER. The CDR3 region is CASPPSIPRYEQYF. Here the CDR3 DNA reads TGCGCCAGTCCGCCATCGATCCCCCGCTACGAGCAGTACTTC.

The rearrangement joins TRBV7-2 to TRBJ2-3, with D unresolved. This CDR3 spans 15 amino acids. The V and J ends lost 2 bases and 4 bases respectively, with 13 bases between them. Germline CDR1 SGHTA, CDR2 FQGNSA. The CDR3 spells CASSLNSWRADTQYF. In DNA form, the CDR3 reads TGTGCCAGCAGCTTAAACTCCTGGCGCGCAGATACGCAGTATTTT.

This chain links TRBV7-9 with TRBJ1-6, with 8 bases matching TRBD1. Trimming took 3 bases from V and 6 from J; bases not matched to a gene: 4. Germline V gene lookup returns CDR1 SEHNR and CDR2 FQNEAQ (reference sequence). This CDR3 comprises 15 residues. Written as DNA, the CDR3 is TGTGCCAGCAGCTTCGGTACAGGGGGTAATTCACCCCTCCACTTT. This sequence encodes CASSFGTGGNSPLHF.

The J gene is TRBJ1-3, the V gene TRBV3-1 (or the pseudogene TRBV3-2); D is uncertain. This CDR3 is 15 amino acids long. Germline-derived CDR1 and CDR2 are LGHDT and YNNKEL (reference sequence). Trimming cost V 6 bases and J 0 bases, with 12 bases left between them. The CDR3 nucleotides are TGTGCCAGCAGTCTCAGCGAGAGCTCTGGAAACACCATATATTTT. It specifies CASSLSESSGNTIYF.

This chain links TRBV6-5 with TRBJ2-3; unclear D gene. V lost 6 bases to trimming and J lost 1 base, with 14 bases between them. The germline V gene encodes CDR1 MNHEY and CDR2 SVGAGI. This CDR3 comprises 15 residues. The CDR3 sequence: CASRLGFVGTDTQYF. The CDR3 DNA sequence: TGTGCCAGCAGGCTAGGTTTTGTGGGCACAGATACGCAGTATTTT.

The J gene is TRBJ2-7, the V gene TRBV11-3; no clear D. The CDR3 contains 12 residues. Per germline, CDR1 SGHNT and CDR2 YENEEA. Trimming left V 5 bases short and J 3 bases short, with 8 bases between. CDR3: CASSQLHYEQYF. The CDR3 nucleotides are TGTGCCAGCAGCCAACTCCACTACGAGCAGTACTTC.

This chain links TRBV15 with TRBJ2-1, with TRBD1 matching over 10 bases. Germline CDR1 is LNHNV and CDR2 is YYDKDF (reference sequence). The CDR3 runs to 15 residues. V shed 2 bases and J 6 bases; nucleotides not matched to a gene: 4. CDR3 protein: CATSRRGQGLNEQFF. The CDR3 DNA is TGTGCCACCAGCAGACGGGGACAGGGGCTCAATGAGCAGTTCTTC.

The V and J genes are TRBV6-5 and TRBJ2-3; TRBD2 aligns across 10 bases. Losses at the gene ends were 3 bases for V and 4 bases for J; bases not matched to a gene: 4. There are 15 residues in the CDR3. CDR1 is MNHEY and CDR2 is SVGAGI in the germline V gene. CDR3 amino acids: CASSYLAGVSDTQYF. CDR3 sequence (DNA): TGTGCCAGCAGTTATCTAGCGGGGGTTTCAGATACGCAGTATTTT.